The next 28 T cell receptor beta chains were all read from a single sample in a study of human T cells and chemical hapten exposure. TCRdb re-called the RACE reads through MiXCR, storing one row per CDR3 protein. The repertoire holds 35,000 to 50,000 distinct CDR3 sequences, around 9% seen once, with 14% to 15% in the top ten. Indicated time point: patch test 2, 6 weeks after DPC sensitization. Treatment indicated: therapeutic diphenylcyclopropenone sensitization with weekly scalp DPC. The sequencing used whole blood, collected in connection with sensitization to the hapten diphenylcyclopropenone (DPC). Receptors originate from a woman aged 35 to 49 with alopecia areata. Some clones in this sample may be carry-over from other donors' samples.

There are many counts of this clonotype. The J gene is TRBJ1-2, the V gene TRBV5-6; 7 nucleotides match TRBD1. The V gene end was trimmed by 3 bases and the J gene end by 6 bases; junction bases not matched to a gene: 8. Germline values: CDR1 SGHDT, CDR2 YYEEEE. The CDR3 runs to 14 residues. The CDR3 nucleotides read TGTGCCAGCAGCTCGCTAGACAGGGTGGATGGCTACACCTTC. This gives the protein CASSSLDRVDGYTF.

This clonotype was observed at least ten times. The genes are TRBV12-3 or TRBV12-4 and TRBJ1-5; D might be TRBD1 (6 bases). This CDR3 contains 14 residues. Trimming removed 6 bases at V and 3 bases at J, with 12 bases between. The CDR3 region has the DNA TGTGCCAGCAGCCGAGGGGGTTACAATCAGCCCCAGCATTTT. As protein: CASSRGGYNQPQHF.

This clonotype was counted ten times or more. The J gene is TRBJ2-1, the V gene TRBV28, with no clear D. The V end was cut by 6 bases, the J end by 9 bases, with 12 bases between. This CDR3 comprises 12 residues. Germline assignment: CDR1 MDHEN and CDR2 SYDVKM. The CDR3 region is CASSLPPGEQFF. CDR3 nucleotide sequence: TGTGCCAGCAGCCTCCCTCCCGGTGAGCAGTTCTTC. Together with reference TRBV28 and TRBJ2-1, the CDR3 gives the full variable domain: DVKVTQSSRYLVKRTGEKVFLECVQDMDHENMFWYRQDPGLGLRLIYFSYDVKMKEKGDIPEGYSVSREKKERFSLILESASTNQTSMYLCASSLPPGEQFFGPGTRLTVL.

This clonotype was seen at least ten times. The chain employs TRBV7-6 and TRBJ2-3, with unresolved D. Germline V gene lookup returns CDR1 SGHVS and CDR2 FNYEAQ. V was trimmed by 4 bases and J by 2 bases, leaving 4 bases between them. This CDR3 region has 12 residues. CDR3: CASSSITDTQYF. The CDR3 DNA is TGTGCCAGCAGCTCCATCACAGATACGCAGTATTTT.

The chain has TRBV27 and TRBJ1-4; 9 bases are shared with TRBD1. Trimming cost V 6 bases and J 8 bases; bases outside gene matches: 7. The CDR3 sequence is 14 residues long. CDR1 and CDR2 from the germline V gene are MNHEY and SMNVEV (reference sequence). The CDR3 spells CASRLTGGKEKLFF. In DNA form, the CDR3 reads TGTGCCAGCAGACTAACAGGGGGCAAGGAAAAACTGTTTTTT. The entire variable domain, with the rest obtained from reference TRBV27 and TRBJ1-4, is as follows: EAQVTQNPRYLITVTGKKLTVTCSQNMNHEYMSWYRQDPGLGLRQIYYSMNVEVTDKGDVPEGYKVSRKEKRNFPLILESPSPNQTSLYFCASRLTGGKEKLFFGSGTQLSVL.

The V gene is TRBV20-1, the J gene TRBJ1-1; possible D gene TRBD1, 6 bases. The V end was cut by 2 bases, the J end by 13 bases, with 11 bases between. Germline V CDR1 and CDR2: DFQATT, SNEGSKA (reference sequence). The CDR3 sequence is 10 residues long. CDR3 nucleotide sequence: TGCAGTGCTAGAAGGGACATCCTTTTCTTT. It is translated as CSARRDILFF.

The sample holds many counts of this clonotype. This chain connects TRBV7-9 to TRBJ2-7, with 8 bases aligning to TRBD2. The germline V gene encodes CDR1 SEHNR and CDR2 FQNEAQ (reference sequence). CDR3 length: 15 residues. V lost 7 bases, J lost 1 base, and 9 bases stayed unmatched. The CDR3 loop is CASTLGAGGSYEQYF. In DNA, the CDR3 is TGTGCCAGCACCCTTGGGGCGGGGGGTTCCTACGAGCAGTACTTC.

This clonotype was found a few times. The rearrangement joins TRBV3-1 to TRBJ2-1; 7 nucleotides match TRBD1. The V segment lost 6 bases and the J segment 0 bases; nucleotides outside the gene matches: 5. This CDR3 spans 15 amino acids. Looked up from germline, CDR1 is LGHDT and CDR2 is YNNKEL (reference sequence). The CDR3 nucleotides read TGTGCCAGCAGTTCGGGACAGAGCTCCTACAATGAGCAGTTCTTC. This gives the protein CASSSGQSSYNEQFF.

This clonotype was picked up many times. V is TRBV20-1 and J is TRBJ1-4; maybe TRBD1 (6 bases). Germline-derived CDR1 and CDR2 are DFQATT and SNEGSKA (reference sequence). V was clipped by 2 bases and J by 1 base, with 14 bases between them. The CDR3 is 16 amino acids. In DNA, the CDR3 is TGCAGTGCTAGATTTCAGGGGAGAGGAACTAATGAAAAACTGTTTTTT. Its translation is CSARFQGRGTNEKLFF.

The gene calls are TRBV3-1 and TRBJ2-7, with TRBD1 matching over 7 bases. J lost 1 base, V lost 3 bases, and 6 bases had no gene match. Germline assignment: CDR1 LGHDT and CDR2 YNNKEL (reference sequence). This CDR3 has 15 residues. The CDR3 reads CASSHKNRGSYEQYF. DNA for the CDR3: TGTGCCAGCAGCCACAAAAACAGGGGTTCCTACGAGCAGTACTTC.

At least ten counts were recorded for this clonotype. The chain combines TRBV25-1 with TRBJ2-7; D is unclear. CDR1 is MGHDK, CDR2 SYGVNS, per germline. This CDR3 region has 13 residues. V lost 5 bases to trimming and J lost 0 bases, with 8 bases between them. Written as DNA, the CDR3 is TGTGCCAGCAGTAGGTACGGCTCCTACGAGCAGTACTTC. This codes for CASSRYGSYEQYF.

At least ten counts were recorded for this clonotype. The chain recombines TRBV9 with TRBJ2-1; D perhaps matches TRBD1 (5 bases). The CDR3 is 21 residues long. Germline values: CDR1 SGDLS, CDR2 YYNGEE. The germline V and J ends were trimmed by 3 bases and 5 bases, with 33 bases remaining between them. DNA for the CDR3: TGTGCCAGCAGCGCCCGCCTTCTGGTGGTTAGGGGTAATGCTCGAAACAATGAGCAGTTCTTC. Translation gives CASSARLLVVRGNARNNEQFF. The entire variable domain, with the rest obtained from reference TRBV9 and TRBJ2-1, is as follows: DSGVTQTPKHLITATGQRVTLRCSPRSGDLSVYWYQQSLDQGLQFLIQYYNGEERAKGNILERFSAQQFPDLHSELNLSSLELGDSALYFCASSARLLVVRGNARNNEQFFGPGTRLTVL.

The rearrangement links TRBV7-9 to TRBJ1-4; the match to TRBD1 covers 7 bases. From germline, CDR1 is SEHNR and CDR2 FQNEAQ (reference sequence). The CDR3 consists of 16 residues. V lost 5 bases to trimming and J lost 2 bases; unmatched junction nucleotides: 8. CDR3 region: CASSPRGFRTNEKLFF. Here the CDR3 DNA reads TGTGCCAGCAGCCCCAGGGGGTTCAGGACTAATGAAAAACTGTTTTTT.

This clonotype was observed a handful of times. This sequence joins TRBV9 and TRBJ1-1; 7 bases fit TRBD1. J gave up 0 bases and V 7 bases, and 3 bases lay outside the gene matches. The CDR3 is 13 amino acids. Germline V gene sequence: CDR1 SGDLS, CDR2 YYNGEE. The CDR3 DNA reads as TGTGCCAGCTCGGACAGGATGAACACTGAAGCTTTCTTT. It translates to CASSDRMNTEAFF.

V is TRBV7-2 and J is TRBJ1-1; D remains unclear. From germline, CDR1 is SGHTA and CDR2 FQGNSA. The CDR3 has 13 residues. V lost 4 bases and J 0 bases, leaving 6 bases between the germline ends. CDR3: CASSSFMNTEAFF. CDR3 coding DNA: TGTGCCAGCAGCTCGTTCATGAACACTGAAGCTTTCTTT.

This chain links TRBV20-1 with TRBJ1-2; TRBD1 agrees at 7 bases. This CDR3 is built from 15 residues. V was pared by 5 bases and J by 6 bases, with 15 bases of the junction left unmatched. Per the germline V gene, CDR1 is DFQATT and CDR2 is SNEGSKA (reference sequence). For the CDR3, the DNA is TGCAGTGCTCCCAGGGGACAGAGCTCCAATGATGGCTACACCTTC. Its translation is CSAPRGQSSNDGYTF.

The V and J genes are TRBV4-1 and TRBJ2-1; D perhaps matches TRBD1 (5 bases). This CDR3 has 15 residues. The V gene's germline CDR1 is MGHRA and CDR2 YSYEKL. Trimming cost V 1 base and J 6 bases, with 13 bases left between them. CDR3 DNA: TGCGCCAGCAGCCAAGCAGGGTTGCCCACCAATGAGCAGTTCTTC. It is translated as CASSQAGLPTNEQFF.

This clonotype was observed a few times. CDR3 loop: CASSSRGDNTEAFF. The CDR3 DNA reads TGTGCCAGCAGCTCTAGGGGAGACAACACTGAAGCTTTCTTT. The chain has TRBV7-9 and TRBJ1-1, with TRBD1 as a possible D gene (5 bases). The CDR3 runs 14 residues. The germline V and J ends were trimmed by 4 bases and 2 bases, with 11 bases remaining between them. Germline values: CDR1 SEHNR, CDR2 FQNEAQ (reference sequence).

In this sample, this clonotype turned up a few times. The rearrangement links TRBV7-2 to TRBJ2-2, with D possibly matching TRBD1 (6 bases). There are 15 residues in the CDR3. Germline V gene lookup returns CDR1 SGHTA and CDR2 FQGNSA. V was shortened by 5 bases and J by 4 bases, with 14 bases between the two germline ends. In DNA, the CDR3 is TGTGCCAGCAGCCTATTAACAGGGCGCACCGGGGAGCTGTTTTTT. This gives the protein CASSLLTGRTGELFF.

This clonotype was detected many times. The rearrangement links TRBV24-1 to TRBJ2-1, with 8 bases that match TRBD1. Looked up from germline, CDR1 is KGHDR and CDR2 is SFDVKD. The CDR3 runs to 16 residues. The junction had 8 bases not matched to a gene; V was cut back by 3 bases and J by 5 bases. CDR3 coding DNA: TGTGCCACCAGTGATCCGACAGGGGCCGTGAACAATGAGCAGTTCTTC. Its translation is CATSDPTGAVNNEQFF.

This clonotype was counted ten times or more. The V call is TRBV6-2 or TRBV6-3, the J call TRBJ2-2; TRBD1 aligns across 10 bases. CDR3 size: 15 residues. The V gene end was trimmed by 10 bases and the J gene end by 4 bases; junction bases not matched to a gene: 9. Germline V gene data show CDR1 as MNHEY and CDR2 as SVGEGT. The CDR3 DNA reads TGTGCCACCCAACGGGGGACAGGGGCCACCGGGGAGCTGTTTTTT. This sequence encodes CATQRGTGATGELFF.

This clonotype was counted ten times or more. This chain uses TRBV3-1 with TRBJ1-1; 8 bases are a match to TRBD1. With 4 bases clipped from V and 4 bases from J, the junction kept 5 bases outside the gene matches. The CDR3 length is 14 residues. Germline loops: CDR1 LGHDT, CDR2 YNNKEL (reference sequence). DNA for the CDR3: TGTGCCAGCAGCCCCGGACAGGGTGTCACTGAAGCTTTCTTT. It encodes CASSPGQGVTEAFF.

This clonotype was counted between two and nine times. The gene calls are TRBV28 and TRBJ1-6; 8 bases align to TRBD1. The V gene's germline CDR1 is MDHEN and CDR2 SYDVKM. This CDR3 has 14 amino acids. J lost 7 bases, V lost 7 bases, and 6 bases had no gene match. CDR3 DNA: TGTGCCAGCATTCAGGGGGCTGGGAATTCACCCCTCCACTTT. Amino acids: CASIQGAGNSPLHF.

This clonotype was seen many times. J is TRBJ1-6 and V is TRBV20-1; perhaps TRBD1 as D (6 bases). The CDR3 has 13 residues. Trimming removed 4 bases at V and 4 bases at J, with 8 bases between. The V gene's germline CDR1 is DFQATT and CDR2 SNEGSKA (reference sequence). CDR3 in DNA: TGCAGTGCTACGGACAGATATAATTCACCCCTCCACTTT. This encodes CSATDRYNSPLHF.

This clonotype was seen at least ten times. V usage is TRBV5-4 and J usage is TRBJ2-2, with a tentative D call TRBD2 (6 bases). The CDR3 loop spans 15 amino acids. The V end lost 5 bases, the J end lost 5 bases, and 16 bases lay between the germline ends. The V gene's germline CDR1 is SGHNT and CDR2 YYREEE (reference sequence). The CDR3 sequence is CASSRDFRRTGELFF. The CDR3 nucleotides read TGTGCCAGCAGTCGGGACTTTCGTCGGACCGGGGAGCTGTTTTTT.

This clonotype was recorded many times. The chain recombines TRBV5-4 with TRBJ1-2; 11 positions agree with TRBD1. CDR1 is SGHNT and CDR2 is YYREEE in the germline V gene (reference sequence). The CDR3 covers 16 residues. V lost 3 bases to trimming and J lost 7 bases; unmatched junction nucleotides: 11. The CDR3 sequence: CASSSVTGTGGGGYTF. CDR3 DNA: TGTGCCAGCAGCTCTGTAACCGGGACAGGGGGAGGTGGCTACACCTTC. Full variable domain (outside the CDR3, taken from reference TRBV5-4 and TRBJ1-2): ETGVTQSPTHLIKTRGQQVTLRCSSQSGHNTVSWYQQALGQGPQFIFQYYREEENGRGNFPPRFSGLQFPNYSSELNVNALELDDSALYLCASSSVTGTGGGGYTFGSGTRLTVV.

This clonotype was observed at least ten times. In DNA form, the CDR3 reads TGTGCCAGCAGCCCTACAGGGGGGATCGCTGAAGCTTTCTTT. It yields the protein CASSPTGGIAEAFF. The V and J genes are TRBV3-1 and TRBJ1-1; 8 positions match TRBD1. J was trimmed by 6 bases and V by 4 bases; bases with no gene match: 7. There are 14 residues in the CDR3. CDR1 LGHDT and CDR2 YNNKEL come from the germline V gene (reference sequence). The variable domain in full, with the rest retrieved from reference TRBV3-1 and TRBJ1-1, is DTAVSQTPKYLVTQMGNDKSIKCEQNLGHDTMYWYKQDSKKFLKIMFSYNNKELIINETVPNRFSPKSPDKAHLNLHINSLELGDSAVYFCASSPTGGIAEAFFGQGTRLTVV.

This clonotype was observed at least ten times. The chain combines TRBV9 with TRBJ2-1; 11 nucleotides agree with TRBD2. Trimming cost V 3 bases and J 7 bases; bases outside gene matches: 6. The germline gives CDR1 SGDLS, CDR2 YYNGEE. CDR3 size: 15 residues. For the CDR3, the DNA is TGTGCCAGCAGCGCGGCTAGCGGGGGGTGGAATGAGCAGTTCTTC. It translates to CASSAASGGWNEQFF.